This T cell receptor (delta chain) appears in the sequencing data of a study of Vδ1+ human thymocytes. Study-wide points: Unexpected Vdelta2 sequences could cause misinterpretation of bulk repertoire data. Approximately 20% of thymic delta-chain sequences were Vdelta2, with few Vdelta3, unlike blood Vdelta1+ controls. Highly polyclonal TRG and TRD repertoires with Gaussian CDR3 length distributions appeared in thymus.

Concerning this clone: Its antigen is currently unknown.

Thymocytes were sorted as CD3+ TCRVdelta1+ TCRVdelta2- after alphabeta T cell depletion. Vdelta1+ thymocyte sorts reached between about 98% and 99.6% purity. Unmatched junction bases numbered 22, after V lost 0 bases and J lost 7 bases. Per germline, CDR1 TSWWSYY and CDR2 QGS. This CDR3 region has 20 residues. Extracted RNA was reverse transcribed into cDNA. The CDR3 regions were amplified by multiplex PCR from V-gene primers to a constant-region primer. TCRdb re-called the multiplex PCR reads through CATT. The repertoire includes around 23,000 delta-chain clones, 6% to 8% of them detected once, and roughly 0.9% sits in the top ten.

This sequence joins TRDV1 and TRDJ1; 8 nucleotides agree with TRDD2. The sample consisted of Vdelta1+ gamma-delta thymocytes from the thymus. Indicated subset: FACS-sorted CD3+ TCRalphabeta- TCRVdelta1+ TCRVdelta2- thymocytes. The clonotype was recovered from a girl in the first two years of life who had congenital heart surgery. CDR3 loop: CALGELPTAFLSTRGVKLIF. CDR3 in DNA: TGTGCTCTTGGGGAACTCCCGACGGCCTTCCTATCTACCAGGGGGGTTAAACTCATCTTT.